A single sample gave rise to the 19 T cell receptor beta chains below, sequenced in a study of cytomegalovirus exposure and HLA in healthy donors. 13 Jbeta primers and 60 Vbeta primers were used for the PCR. Using immunoSEQ multiplex PCR, the repertoire was profiled, and TCRdb retains in-frame clones only, with some absent. The table includes 150,000 or so clones, approximately 80% detected once. Sequenced: PBMCs. These receptors were obtained from a male donor in good health and CMV-seronegative.

This clone occurred a few times. The chain links TRBV7-8 to TRBJ1-2, with TRBD1 identical over 10 bases. The CDR3 has 16 amino acids. Germline values: CDR1 SGHVS, CDR2 FQNEAQ. The V segment lost 5 bases and the J segment 4 bases; nucleotides outside the gene matches: 10. Here the CDR3 DNA reads TGTGCCAGCAGCCCGCCCGCGACAGGGGGCGGCTATGGCTACACCTTC. It encodes CASSPPATGGGYGYTF.

This rearrangement joins TRBV11-3 to TRBJ2-1, with D tentatively TRBD1 (7 bases). Germline-derived CDR1 and CDR2 are SGHNT and YENEEA. V was cut by 1 base and J by 2 bases, with 12 bases left in between. The CDR3 spans 16 residues. The CDR3 bases are TGTGCCAGCAGCTTAGGCCCAGGGGGGACCTACAATGAGCAGTTCTTC. It codes for CASSLGPGGTYNEQFF.

The rearrangement joins TRBV9 to TRBJ2-7; unclear D gene. The V end lost 4 bases, the J end lost 3 bases, and 8 bases lay between the germline ends. This CDR3 comprises 12 residues. Germline CDR1 SGDLS, CDR2 YYNGEE. CDR3 nucleotides: TGTGCCAGCAGCCACTCCGGCTACGAGCAGTACTTC. Protein: CASSHSGYEQYF.

This chain uses TRBV4-1 with TRBJ2-1, with 9 bases that match TRBD2. After removal of 0 bases from V and 0 bases from J, the junction contained 9 bases not matched to a gene. Germline V lookup: CDR1 MGHRA, CDR2 YSYEKL. The CDR3 is 19 amino acids. CDR3 bases: TGCGCCAGCAGCCAAGATCAGGTAGCGGGGGTTAGCTCCTACAATGAGCAGTTCTTC. Its protein is CASSQDQVAGVSSYNEQFF.

This rearrangement joins TRBV4-2 to TRBJ2-7; no firm D call. Deletions cut 0 bases from V and 4 bases from J, with 10 bases between. CDR1 and CDR2 (germline): LGHNA, YNFKEQ. This CDR3 comprises 14 residues. CDR3 amino acids: CASSQEFPVYEQYF. The CDR3 DNA is TGTGCCAGCAGCCAAGAGTTCCCGGTGTACGAGCAGTACTTC.

Only a few counts were recorded for this clone. V usage is TRBV5-1 and J usage is TRBJ2-7; D might be TRBD1 (5 bases). There are 15 residues in the CDR3. Between the trimmed V and J ends, which lost 0 bases and 7 bases, there was a span of 17 bases. The germline V gene has CDR1 SGHRS and CDR2 YFSETQ. The CDR3 DNA is TGCGCCAGCAGCTTGGCAATCACAGGCCTCGGGGAGCAGTACTTC. This encodes CASSLAITGLGEQYF.

This chain links TRBV6-1 with TRBJ1-6; D not resolved. Germline CDR1 reads MNHNS; CDR2 reads SASEGT. Trimming removed 1 base from V and 0 bases from J, with 7 bases in between. The CDR3 totals 16 residues. Written as DNA, the CDR3 is TGTGCCAGCAGTGAAGGTCCGAGCTCCTATAATTCACCCCTCCACTTT. Amino acid sequence: CASSEGPSSYNSPLHF.

CDR3 protein: CASSSGPGQYEKLFF. DNA of the CDR3: TGTGCCAGCAGCAGTGGTCCGGGACAGTATGAAAAACTGTTTTTT. This sequence joins TRBV5-4 and TRBJ1-4, with 7 bases aligning to TRBD1. V trimming: 4 bases; J trimming: 6 bases; junction bases outside the gene matches: 9. Germline V CDR1 and CDR2: SGHNT, YYREEE (reference sequence). CDR3 length equals 15 residues.

This chain joins TRBV5-4 and TRBJ2-4; maybe TRBD1 (5 bases). CDR1 is SGHNT and CDR2 is YYREEE in the germline V gene (reference sequence). The ends were cut back, 0 bases at V and 2 bases at J, with 6 bases in the middle. This CDR3 contains 14 residues. The CDR3 spells CASSLGGSKNIQYF. In DNA, the CDR3 is TGTGCCAGCAGCTTGGGGGGCTCCAAAAACATTCAGTACTTC.

This chain links TRBV7-2 with TRBJ2-2; 8 positions agree with TRBD2. The junction had 11 bases not matched to a gene; V was cut back by 5 bases and J by 3 bases. Per the germline V gene, CDR1 is SGHTA and CDR2 is FQGNSA. The CDR3 extends over 17 amino acids. CDR3 amino acids: CASSTSFPAGDTGELFF. Written as DNA, the CDR3 is TGTGCCAGCAGCACCTCCTTCCCAGCGGGGGACACCGGGGAGCTGTTTTTT.

The chain combines TRBV6-5 with TRBJ2-7, with TRBD1 identical over 9 bases. CDR3 length equals 14 residues. With 8 bases clipped from V and 1 base from J, the junction kept 6 bases outside the gene matches. Germline CDR1 reads MNHEY; CDR2 reads SVGAGI. The chain's CDR3 is CASLFGTGSYEQYF. CDR3 in DNA: TGTGCCAGCCTATTCGGGACAGGGTCCTACGAGCAGTACTTC.

The chain employs TRBV18 and TRBJ2-1, with D possibly being TRBD1 (5 bases). Germline V gene lookup returns CDR1 KGHSH and CDR2 LQKENI. This CDR3 is 13 amino acids long. Trimming cost V 1 base and J 6 bases, with 7 bases left between them. The CDR3 here is CASSPRQGNEQFF. In DNA, the CDR3 is TGTGCCAGCTCACCACGCCAGGGCAATGAGCAGTTCTTC. The whole variable domain, remainder taken from reference TRBV18 and TRBJ2-1, is NAGVMQNPRHLVRRRGQEARLRCSPMKGHSHVYWYRQLPEEGLKFMVYLQKENIIDESGMPKERFSAEFPKEGPSILRIQQVVRGDSAAYFCASSPRQGNEQFFGPGTRLTVL.

The V and J genes are TRBV19 and TRBJ2-5; tentatively, D is TRBD2 (6 bases). Deletions cut 5 bases from V and 9 bases from J, with 13 bases between. This CDR3 is built from 12 residues. In germline, CDR1 is LNHDA, CDR2 SQIVND (reference sequence). This CDR3 is CASSLSRGAQYF. In DNA form, the CDR3 reads TGTGCCAGTAGTCTCAGCCGCGGGGCCCAGTACTTC.

The chain carries TRBV5-1 and TRBJ1-1, with a possible D match to TRBD1 (5 bases). Germline-derived CDR1 and CDR2 are SGHRS and YFSETQ. V was clipped by 3 bases and J by 6 bases, with 12 bases between them. This CDR3 region has 13 residues. In DNA form, the CDR3 reads TGCGCCAGCAGCTGGGCCGGGGGGGCTGAAGCTTTCTTT. It codes for CASSWAGGAEAFF.

This clone has only a few counts. The rearrangement uses TRBV11-2 and TRBJ1-3; maybe TRBD1 (5 bases). V lost 2 bases to trimming and J lost 4 bases, with 12 bases between them. CDR3 length equals 15 residues. From germline, CDR1 is SGHAT and CDR2 FQNNGV. CDR3 sequence reads: CASSLQQGVGNTIYF. The CDR3 bases are TGTGCCAGCAGCTTACAACAAGGGGTCGGAAACACCATATATTTT.

This clone has more than one count but fewer than ten. This rearrangement joins TRBV30 to TRBJ1-1, with 7 bases fitting TRBD1. V dropped 1 base and J dropped 1; count of bases not matched to a gene: 3. This CDR3 is built from 14 residues. Germline assignment: CDR1 GTSNPN and CDR2 SVGIG (reference sequence). CDR3 DNA sequence: TGTGCCTGGAGTGGGGGGACAGCGAACACTGAAGCTTTCTTT. Translation gives CAWSGGTANTEAFF.

This chain links TRBV7-8 with TRBJ2-5; 10 bases line up with TRBD2. CDR1 and CDR2 from the germline V gene are SGHVS and FQNEAQ. CDR3 size: 16 residues. V was clipped by 3 bases and J by 6 bases; unmatched bases: 10. The CDR3 sequence: CASSFRGSGGSQTQYF. CDR3 DNA: TGTGCCAGCAGCTTTCGGGGTAGCGGGGGGAGTCAGACCCAGTACTTC.

The rearrangement joins TRBV29-1 to TRBJ2-5; 7 bases agree with TRBD2. With V trimmed by 4 bases and J by 5 bases, 4 bases remained unmatched. This CDR3 comprises 12 residues. Germline CDR1 is SQVTM and CDR2 is ANQGSEA. The CDR3 DNA is TGCAGCGTTGTAGCGGGTGGCGAGACCCAGTACTTC. Protein product: CSVVAGGETQYF.

The chain combines TRBV2 with TRBJ2-7; D gene uncertain. Germline CDR1 reads SNHLY; CDR2 reads FYNNEI. CDR3 length: 14 amino acids. V dropped 4 bases and J dropped 3 bases, with 13 bases sitting between them. CDR3 residues: CASSATWARYEQYF. The CDR3 DNA is TGTGCCAGCAGTGCGACCTGGGCCCGCTACGAGCAGTACTTC.